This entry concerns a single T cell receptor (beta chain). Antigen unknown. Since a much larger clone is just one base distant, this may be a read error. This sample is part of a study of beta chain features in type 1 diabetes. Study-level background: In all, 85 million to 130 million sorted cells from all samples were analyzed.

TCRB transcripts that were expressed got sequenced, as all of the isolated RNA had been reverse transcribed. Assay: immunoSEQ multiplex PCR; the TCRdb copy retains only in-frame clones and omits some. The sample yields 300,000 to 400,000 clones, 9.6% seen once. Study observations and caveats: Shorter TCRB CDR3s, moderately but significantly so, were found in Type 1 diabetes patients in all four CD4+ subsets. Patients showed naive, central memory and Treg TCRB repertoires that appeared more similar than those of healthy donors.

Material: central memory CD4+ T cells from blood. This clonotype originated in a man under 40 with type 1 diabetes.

CDR3 DNA sequence: TGTGCCAGTCCTGACACCGGAAACACTGAAGCTTTCTTT. Its translation is CASPDTGNTEAFF. The V call is TRBV28, the J call TRBJ1-1, with D unresolved. V dropped 9 bases and J dropped 2 bases, with 13 bases sitting between them. The CDR3 length is 13 residues. Germline CDR1 reads MDHEN; CDR2 reads SYDVKM.